The 21 T cell receptor beta chains below all came from one sample that was sequenced in a study of beta chain features in type 1 diabetes. Study-wide results and caveats: All four CD4+ subsets of Type 1 diabetes patients contained TCRB CDR3s that were moderately but significantly shorter.

These receptors have no known antigen. Isolated RNA was reverse transcribed in full, so expressed TCRB transcripts were sequenced. Generated by immunoSEQ multiplex PCR, the TCRdb table keeps only in-frame clones and is missing some. The profile shows about 160,000 clones, 8% to 9.5% of them singletons. Specimen: central memory CD4+ T cells from blood. Receptors originate from a woman aged 18-30 years with type 1 diabetes.

The table lists this clone with a few counts. V usage is TRBV7-8 and J usage is TRBJ2-5, with a tentative D call TRBD2 (6 bases). The V gene lost 5 bases and the J gene lost 5 bases, with 18 bases spanning the gap. The CDR3 is made up of 15 amino acids. The germline V gene has CDR1 SGHVS and CDR2 FQNEAQ. The CDR3 sequence: CASSPAGREWETQYF. The CDR3 DNA reads as TGTGCCAGCAGCCCCGCGGGGCGGGAATGGGAGACCCAGTACTTC.

This rearrangement joins TRBV28 to TRBJ1-1; TRBD1 is a possible D gene (6 bases). Germline V lookup: CDR1 MDHEN, CDR2 SYDVKM. The CDR3 sequence is 15 residues long. Trimming took 5 bases from V and 0 from J, leaving 13 bases between them. DNA for the CDR3: TGTGCCAGCAGTCCACCCGGGACATTGAACACTGAAGCTTTCTTT. Translation gives CASSPPGTLNTEAFF.

This chain uses TRBV6-1 with TRBJ2-5, with 7 nucleotides matching TRBD1. V lost 1 base to trimming and J lost 6 bases; unmatched junction nucleotides: 11. In germline, CDR1 is MNHNS, CDR2 SASEGT. The length of the CDR3 is 16 residues. CDR3 protein: CASSEVVGGSAKTQYF. The CDR3, as DNA: TGTGCCAGCAGTGAAGTGGTAGGGGGCAGTGCCAAGACCCAGTACTTC.

The chain uses TRBV28 and TRBJ2-5; D is possibly TRBD2 (7 bases). Germline loops: CDR1 MDHEN, CDR2 SYDVKM. Trimming left V 5 bases short and J 4 bases short, with 17 bases between. The CDR3 covers 15 residues. The DNA for the CDR3 is TGTGCCAGCAGTCCCAGGGGCGGGAGTCCAGAGACCCAGTACTTC. This gives the protein CASSPRGGSPETQYF.

J is TRBJ1-1 and V is TRBV2; D uncertain. CDR3 length: 13 amino acids. Germline CDR1 SNHLY, CDR2 FYNNEI. V was pared by 6 bases and J by 9 bases, with 17 bases between. The CDR3 region is CASSTDISRQAFF. In DNA form, the CDR3 reads TGTGCCAGCAGCACAGACATCTCACGTCAAGCTTTCTTT.

This chain joins TRBV7-2 and TRBJ1-5; 8 bases agree with TRBD1. Trimming cost V 5 bases and J 4 bases; bases outside gene matches: 4. The CDR3 is 14 residues long. From germline, CDR1 is SGHTA and CDR2 FQGNSA. This CDR3 is CASSRQGSNQPQHF. DNA for the CDR3: TGTGCCAGCAGCCGACAGGGGTCAAATCAGCCCCAGCATTTT.

In nucleotides, the CDR3 is TGTGCCAGTAGTAACGAAAACAGGGGGCTGAGAGATACGCAGTATTTT. The encoded protein is CASSNENRGLRDTQYF. This chain connects TRBV19 to TRBJ2-3; 9 bases line up with TRBD1. V trimming: 4 bases; J trimming: 5 bases; junction bases outside the gene matches: 10. CDR3 length equals 16 residues. Germline CDR1 is LNHDA and CDR2 is SQIVND (reference sequence).

This chain links TRBV6-1 with TRBJ1-2, with D possibly matching TRBD1 (6 bases). The germline CDR1 and CDR2 sequences are MNHNS and SASEGT. Trimming took 7 bases from V and 2 from J, leaving 14 bases between them. The length of the CDR3 is 14 residues. The CDR3 is CASNDRQGNYGYTF. CDR3 coding DNA: TGTGCCAGCAACGATAGGCAGGGGAACTATGGCTACACCTTC.

The count of this clone is one. The gene calls are TRBV7-2 and TRBJ2-1; 9 bases fit TRBD2. CDR3 size: 15 residues. In germline, CDR1 is SGHTA, CDR2 FQGNSA. J lost 4 bases, V lost 1 base, and 2 bases had no gene match. The CDR3 protein is CASSLGLAAYNEQFF. The CDR3, as DNA: TGTGCCAGCAGCTTAGGACTAGCGGCATACAATGAGCAGTTCTTC. The full variable domain, in which reference TRBV7-2 and TRBJ2-1 provide the parts outside the CDR3, is GAGVSQSPSNKVTEKGKDVELRCDPISGHTALYWYRQSLGQGLEFLIYFQGNSAPDKSGLPSDRFSAERTGGSVSTLTIQRTQQEDSAVYLCASSLGLAAYNEQFFGPGTRLTVL.

The chain has TRBV5-1 and TRBJ2-7; 7 bases fit TRBD1. Looked up from germline, CDR1 is SGHRS and CDR2 is YFSETQ. V was pared by 0 bases and J by 6 bases, with 3 bases of the junction left unmatched. The length of the CDR3 is 13 residues. The CDR3 nucleotides read TGCGCCAGCAGCTTGGCTGGGACAGCCGAGCAGTACTTC. Translating it yields CASSLAGTAEQYF.

This clone was recorded a few times. The chain couples TRBV7-3 to TRBJ2-1; possible D gene TRBD2, 5 bases. CDR1 is SGHTA, CDR2 FQGTGA, per germline. V shed 4 bases and J shed 7 bases, with 11 bases lying between them. CDR3 size: 13 residues. The CDR3 reads CASSSLRGNEQFF. The CDR3 DNA sequence: TGTGCCAGCAGCTCCCTTAGAGGGAATGAGCAGTTCTTC. The full variable domain, its missing parts supplied by reference TRBV7-3 and TRBJ2-1, is GAGVSQTPSNKVTEKGKYVELRCDPISGHTALYWYRQSLGQGPEFLIYFQGTGAADDSGLPNDRFFAVRPEGSVSTLKIQRTERGDSAVYLCASSSLRGNEQFFGPGTRLTVL.

The V gene is TRBV4-3, the J gene TRBJ2-1; 10 nucleotides line up with TRBD2. This CDR3 region has 16 residues. With 4 bases clipped from V and 8 bases from J, the junction kept 11 bases outside the gene matches. Germline CDR1 LGHNA, CDR2 YSLEER. CDR3 protein: CASSPRGAGGPDEQFF. The CDR3 DNA reads as TGCGCCAGCAGCCCTCGGGGAGCGGGAGGGCCCGATGAGCAGTTCTTC.

CDR3 loop: CASSPGTSVNNEQFF. The CDR3 nucleotides are TGCGCCAGCAGTCCCGGGACTAGCGTAAACAATGAGCAGTTCTTC. V is TRBV4-1 and J is TRBJ2-1, with TRBD2 matching over 10 bases. V dropped 6 bases and J dropped 5; count of bases not matched to a gene: 7. The CDR3 has 15 residues. Germline V gives CDR1 MGHRA, CDR2 YSYEKL.

The rearrangement uses TRBV7-3 and TRBJ2-2, with 7 bases fitting TRBD2. CDR3 length equals 15 residues. Per the germline V gene, CDR1 is SGHTA and CDR2 is FQGTGA. V lost 5 bases, J lost 3 bases, and 6 bases stayed unmatched. CDR3 loop: CASSPRTSHTGELFF. Written as DNA, the CDR3 is TGTGCCAGCAGCCCCCGGACTAGTCACACCGGGGAGCTGTTTTTT.

This clone was detected only a few times. The rearrangement joins TRBV29-1 to TRBJ2-1, with D perhaps TRBD1 (6 bases). The CDR3 has 18 residues. Germline V gene sequence: CDR1 SQVTM, CDR2 ANQGSEA. V was pared by 1 base and J by 0 bases, with 19 bases between. The CDR3 reads CSVEASRGSLSSYNEQFF. The CDR3 DNA is TGCAGCGTTGAAGCCTCGAGGGGGTCCCTAAGCTCCTACAATGAGCAGTTCTTC.

CDR3 amino acids: CASSSRQGANEQYF. The CDR3 region has the DNA TGCGCCAGCAGCTCCCGACAGGGGGCCAACGAGCAGTACTTC. The rearrangement joins TRBV5-1 to TRBJ2-7, with 10 positions matching TRBD1. The ends lost 3 bases at V and 5 bases at J; junction bases unmatched: 5. Germline V gene data show CDR1 as SGHRS and CDR2 as YFSETQ. The CDR3 loop spans 14 amino acids. Variable domain in full (rest from reference TRBV5-1 and TRBJ2-7): KAGVTQTPRYLIKTRGQQVTLSCSPISGHRSVSWYQQTPGQGLQFLFEYFSETQRNKGNFPGRFSGRQFSNSRSEMNVSTLELGDSALYLCASSSRQGANEQYFGPGTRLTVT.

In this sample, this clone turned up a few times. This CDR3 reads CASSSTGKSNIQYF. The CDR3 DNA reads as TGTGCCAGCAGTTCGACAGGGAAGTCGAACATTCAGTACTTC. The V call is TRBV6-5, the J call TRBJ2-4; the match to TRBD1 covers 7 bases. CDR1 MNHEY and CDR2 SVGAGI come from the germline V gene. The CDR3 covers 14 residues. V trimming: 4 bases; J trimming: 7 bases; junction bases outside the gene matches: 7.

A few counts support this clone. The chain employs TRBV7-2 and TRBJ1-1; no definite D call. Germline lookup yields CDR1 SGHTA and CDR2 FQGNSA. The CDR3 sequence is 15 residues long. The V gene lost 0 bases and the J gene lost 7 bases, with 15 bases spanning the gap. Here the CDR3 DNA reads TGTGCCAGCAGCTTAGCCACCGGTGGTATCGGTGAAGCTTTCTTT. Translating it yields CASSLATGGIGEAFF.

The genes are TRBV5-6 and TRBJ2-1, with a possible D match to TRBD2 (6 bases). The germline CDR1 and CDR2 sequences are SGHDT and YYEEEE. This CDR3 is built from 17 residues. The germline V and J ends were trimmed by 4 bases and 2 bases, with 19 bases remaining between them. CDR3 DNA: TGTGCCAGCAGCCGCCAAGGGGCGGGACCGACCTACAATGAGCAGTTCTTC. It is translated as CASSRQGAGPTYNEQFF.

The V and J genes are TRBV19 and TRBJ2-2, with TRBD1 matching 10 bases. The germline gives CDR1 LNHDA, CDR2 SQIVND (reference sequence). V lost 5 bases to trimming and J lost 9 bases; unmatched junction nucleotides: 9. The CDR3 consists of 15 residues. In DNA form, the CDR3 reads TGTGCCAGTAGTGTCTCCGGGACAGGGGAGAGGGAGCTGTTTTTT. It encodes CASSVSGTGERELFF.

In this sample, this clone turned up many times. This chain connects TRBV7-2 to TRBJ1-6; D unclear. The germline gives CDR1 SGHTA, CDR2 FQGNSA. CDR3 size: 13 residues. Deletions cut 5 bases from V and 7 bases from J, with 9 bases between. CDR3 sequence reads: CASSQRGNSPLHF. The CDR3 DNA is TGTGCCAGCAGCCAACGAGGGAATTCACCCCTCCACTTT.